Listed below are T cell receptor beta chains from one sample, sequenced in a study of Ad26.COV2.S vaccination and SARS-CoV-2 variants. Using immunoSEQ multiplex PCR, the repertoire was profiled, and TCRdb retains in-frame clones only, with some absent. The sample consists of 320,000 or so clones, roughly 88% of them appearing once. Sequenced here: peripheral blood, sampled in a trial of Ad26.COV2.S vaccine versus placebo. These receptors were taken from a person aged 18-60 years who received the Ad26.COV2.S COVID-19 vaccine or a placebo. Each CDR3 is given with its conserved first and last residue.

TRBV6-2/TRBV6-3,TRBJ2-1,CASRYKPGLAGVRSSYNEQFF
TRBV7-2,TRBJ2-1,CASSLGTPRSYNEQFF
TRBV25-1,TRBJ2-1,CASSKGVSYNEQFF
TRBV7-2,TRBJ2-5,CASSLPLAGGPSQETQYF
TRBV6-5,TRBJ2-7,CASSFTRGTSYEQYF
TRBV5-4,TRBJ2-5,CASHAPQETQYF
TRBV7-2,TRBJ2-1,CASSFYNEQFF
TRBV6-2/TRBV6-3,TRBJ1-1,CASSPGGARTEAFF
TRBV30,TRBJ1-2,CAWLSDTNYGYTF
TRBV7-2,TRBJ2-7,CASSLQTVYEQYF
TRBV7-9,TRBJ1-1,CASSPRDSIYTEAFF
TRBV13,TRBJ2-2,CASSLEGYSIGGELFF